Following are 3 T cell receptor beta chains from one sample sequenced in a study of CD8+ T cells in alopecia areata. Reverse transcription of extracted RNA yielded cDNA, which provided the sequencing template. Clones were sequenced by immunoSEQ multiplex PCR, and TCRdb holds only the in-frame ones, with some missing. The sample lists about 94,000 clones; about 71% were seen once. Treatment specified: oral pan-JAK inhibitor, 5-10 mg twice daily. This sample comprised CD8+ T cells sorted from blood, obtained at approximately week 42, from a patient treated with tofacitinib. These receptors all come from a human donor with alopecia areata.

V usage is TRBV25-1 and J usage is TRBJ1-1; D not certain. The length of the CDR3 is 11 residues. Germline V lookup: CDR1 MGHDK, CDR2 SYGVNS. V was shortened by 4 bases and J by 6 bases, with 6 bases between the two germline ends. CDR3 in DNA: TGTGCCAGCAGTGTTGGGGCTGAAGCTTTCTTT. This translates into CASSVGAEAFF.

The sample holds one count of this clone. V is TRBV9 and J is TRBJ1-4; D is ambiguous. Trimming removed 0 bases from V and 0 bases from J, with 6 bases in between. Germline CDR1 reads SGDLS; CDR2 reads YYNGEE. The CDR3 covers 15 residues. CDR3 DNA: TGTGCCAGCAGCGTAGGTGGGTCAACTAATGAAAAACTGTTTTTT. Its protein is CASSVGGSTNEKLFF.

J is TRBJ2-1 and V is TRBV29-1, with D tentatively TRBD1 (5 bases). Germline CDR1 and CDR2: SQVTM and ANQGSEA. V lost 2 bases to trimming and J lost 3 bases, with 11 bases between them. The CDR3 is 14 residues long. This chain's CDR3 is CSVESPDSYNEQFF. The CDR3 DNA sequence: TGCAGCGTTGAATCACCCGACAGCTACAATGAGCAGTTCTTC.